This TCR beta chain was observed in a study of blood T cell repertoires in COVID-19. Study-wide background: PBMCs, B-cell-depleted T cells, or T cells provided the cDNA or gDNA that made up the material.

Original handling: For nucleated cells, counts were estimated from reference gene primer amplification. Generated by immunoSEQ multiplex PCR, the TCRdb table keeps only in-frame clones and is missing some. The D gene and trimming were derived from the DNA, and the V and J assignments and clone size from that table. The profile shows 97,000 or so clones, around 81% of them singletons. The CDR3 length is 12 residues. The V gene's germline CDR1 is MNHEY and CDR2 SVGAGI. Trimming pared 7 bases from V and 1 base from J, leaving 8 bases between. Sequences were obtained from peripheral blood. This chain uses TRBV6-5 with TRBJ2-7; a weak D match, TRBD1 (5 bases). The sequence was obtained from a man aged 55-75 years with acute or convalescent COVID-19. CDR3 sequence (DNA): TGTGCCAGCACGGACAATTCCTACGAGCAGTACTTC. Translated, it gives CASTDNSYEQYF.